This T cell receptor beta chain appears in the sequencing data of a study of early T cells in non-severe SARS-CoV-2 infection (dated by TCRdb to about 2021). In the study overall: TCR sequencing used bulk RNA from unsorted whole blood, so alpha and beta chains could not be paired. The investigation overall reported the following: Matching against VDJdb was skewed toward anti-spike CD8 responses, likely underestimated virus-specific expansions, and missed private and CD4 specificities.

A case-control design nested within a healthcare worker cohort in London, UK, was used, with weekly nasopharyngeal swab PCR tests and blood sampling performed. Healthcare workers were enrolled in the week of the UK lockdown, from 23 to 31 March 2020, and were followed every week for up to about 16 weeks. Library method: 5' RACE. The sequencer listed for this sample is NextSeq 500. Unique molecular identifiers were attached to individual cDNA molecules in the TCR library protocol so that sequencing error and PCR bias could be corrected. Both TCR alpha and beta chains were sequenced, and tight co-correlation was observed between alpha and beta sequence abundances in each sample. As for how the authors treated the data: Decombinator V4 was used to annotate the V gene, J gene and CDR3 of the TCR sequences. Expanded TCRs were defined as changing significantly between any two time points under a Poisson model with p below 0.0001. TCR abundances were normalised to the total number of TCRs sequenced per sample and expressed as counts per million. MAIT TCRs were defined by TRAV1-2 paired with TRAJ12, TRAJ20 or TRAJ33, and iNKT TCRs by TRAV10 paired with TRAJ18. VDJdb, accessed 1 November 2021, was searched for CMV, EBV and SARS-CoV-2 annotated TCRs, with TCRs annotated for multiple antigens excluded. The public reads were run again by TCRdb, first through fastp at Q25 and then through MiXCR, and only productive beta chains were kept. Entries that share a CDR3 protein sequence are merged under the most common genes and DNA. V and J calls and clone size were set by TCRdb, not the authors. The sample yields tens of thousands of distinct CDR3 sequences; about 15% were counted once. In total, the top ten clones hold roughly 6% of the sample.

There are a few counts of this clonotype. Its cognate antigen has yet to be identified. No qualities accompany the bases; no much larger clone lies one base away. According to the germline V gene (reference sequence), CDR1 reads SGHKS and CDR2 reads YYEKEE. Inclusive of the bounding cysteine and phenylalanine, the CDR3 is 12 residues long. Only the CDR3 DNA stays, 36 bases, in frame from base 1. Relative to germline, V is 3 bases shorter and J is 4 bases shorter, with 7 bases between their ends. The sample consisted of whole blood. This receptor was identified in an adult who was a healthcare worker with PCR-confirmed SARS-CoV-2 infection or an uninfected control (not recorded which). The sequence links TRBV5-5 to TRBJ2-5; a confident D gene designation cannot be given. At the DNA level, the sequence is TGTGCCAGCAGCTCCGGCATAGAGACCCAGTACTTC. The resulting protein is CASSSGIETQYF.